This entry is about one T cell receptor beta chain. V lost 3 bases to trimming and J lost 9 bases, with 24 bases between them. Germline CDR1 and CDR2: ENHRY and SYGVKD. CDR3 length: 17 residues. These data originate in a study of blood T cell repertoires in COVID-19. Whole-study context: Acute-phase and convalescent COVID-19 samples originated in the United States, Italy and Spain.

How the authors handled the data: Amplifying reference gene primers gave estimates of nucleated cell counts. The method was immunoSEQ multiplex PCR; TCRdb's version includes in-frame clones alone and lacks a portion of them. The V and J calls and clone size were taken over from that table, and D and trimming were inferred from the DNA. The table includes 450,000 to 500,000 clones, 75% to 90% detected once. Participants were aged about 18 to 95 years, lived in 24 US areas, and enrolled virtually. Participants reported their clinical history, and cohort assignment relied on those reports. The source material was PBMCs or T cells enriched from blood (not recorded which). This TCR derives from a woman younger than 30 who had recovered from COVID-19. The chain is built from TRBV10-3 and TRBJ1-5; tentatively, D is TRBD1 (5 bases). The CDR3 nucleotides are TGTGCCATCAGTGAATACGGGCGGGACGGTTTCAGCGGGCCCCAGCATTTT. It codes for CAISEYGRDGFSGPQHF.